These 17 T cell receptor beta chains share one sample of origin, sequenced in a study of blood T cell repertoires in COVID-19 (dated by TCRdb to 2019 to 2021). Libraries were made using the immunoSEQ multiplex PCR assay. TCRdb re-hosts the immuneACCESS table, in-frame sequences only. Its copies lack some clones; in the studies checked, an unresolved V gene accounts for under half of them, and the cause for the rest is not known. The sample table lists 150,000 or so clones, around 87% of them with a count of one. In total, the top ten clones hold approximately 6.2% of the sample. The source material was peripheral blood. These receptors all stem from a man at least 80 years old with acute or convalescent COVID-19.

The chain's CDR3 is CASSVGQGLAGGPADTQYF. For the CDR3, the DNA is TGTGCCAGCAGCGTAGGACAGGGACTAGCGGGAGGGCCGGCAGATACGCAGTATTTT. This chain links TRBV9 with TRBJ2-3; 16 bases match TRBD2. The CDR3 contains 19 residues. The germline gives CDR1 SGDLS, CDR2 YYNGEE. With 0 bases clipped from V and 4 bases from J, the junction kept 8 bases outside the gene matches.

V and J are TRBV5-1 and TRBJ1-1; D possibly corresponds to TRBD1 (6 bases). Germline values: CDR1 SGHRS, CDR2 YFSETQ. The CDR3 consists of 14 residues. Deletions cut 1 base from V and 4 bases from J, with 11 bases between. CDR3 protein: CASSLKGVGTEAFF. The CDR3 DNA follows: TGCGCCAGCAGCTTGAAGGGGGTAGGCACTGAAGCTTTCTTT.

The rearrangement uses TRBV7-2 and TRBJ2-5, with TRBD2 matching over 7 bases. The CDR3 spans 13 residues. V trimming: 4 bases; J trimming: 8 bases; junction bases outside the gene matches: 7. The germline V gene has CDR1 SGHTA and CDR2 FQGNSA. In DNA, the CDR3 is TGTGCCAGCAGCTCCCGTAGCGGGCCAACCCAGTACTTC. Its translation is CASSSRSGPTQYF.

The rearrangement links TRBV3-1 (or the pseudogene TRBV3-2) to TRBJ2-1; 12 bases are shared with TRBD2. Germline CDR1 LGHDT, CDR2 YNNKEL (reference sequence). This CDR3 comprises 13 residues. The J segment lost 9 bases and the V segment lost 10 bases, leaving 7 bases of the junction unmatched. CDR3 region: CATRLAGVGEQFF. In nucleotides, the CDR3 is TGTGCCACCAGACTAGCGGGAGTGGGTGAGCAGTTCTTC.

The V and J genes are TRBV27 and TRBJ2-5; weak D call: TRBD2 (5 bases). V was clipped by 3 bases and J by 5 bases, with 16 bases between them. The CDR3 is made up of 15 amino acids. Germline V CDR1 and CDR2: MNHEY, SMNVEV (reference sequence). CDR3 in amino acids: CASSFIAPGRETQYF. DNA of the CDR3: TGTGCCAGCAGTTTCATAGCGCCCGGTAGGGAGACCCAGTACTTC.

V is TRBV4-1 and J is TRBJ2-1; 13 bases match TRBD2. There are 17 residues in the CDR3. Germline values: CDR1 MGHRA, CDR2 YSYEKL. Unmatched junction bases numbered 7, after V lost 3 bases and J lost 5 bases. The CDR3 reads CASSHLGGTSGDNEQFF. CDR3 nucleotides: TGCGCCAGCAGCCACCTGGGGGGGACTAGCGGGGACAATGAGCAGTTCTTC.

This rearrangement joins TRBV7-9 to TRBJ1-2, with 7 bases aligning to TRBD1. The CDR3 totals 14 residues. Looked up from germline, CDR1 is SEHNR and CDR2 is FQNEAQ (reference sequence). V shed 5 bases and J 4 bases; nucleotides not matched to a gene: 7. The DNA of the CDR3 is TGTGCCAGCAGCGTCGGACAGGTCACCTATGGCTACACCTTC. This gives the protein CASSVGQVTYGYTF.

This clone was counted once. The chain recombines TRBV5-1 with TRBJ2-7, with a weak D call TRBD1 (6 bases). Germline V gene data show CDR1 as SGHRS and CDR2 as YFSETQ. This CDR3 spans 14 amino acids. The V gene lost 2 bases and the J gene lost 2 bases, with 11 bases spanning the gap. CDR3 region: CASSLQGSAYEQYF. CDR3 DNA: TGCGCCAGCAGCTTACAGGGATCTGCCTACGAGCAGTACTTC. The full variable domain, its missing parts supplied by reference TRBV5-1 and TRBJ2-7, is KAGVTQTPRYLIKTRGQQVTLSCSPISGHRSVSWYQQTPGQGLQFLFEYFSETQRNKGNFPGRFSGRQFSNSRSEMNVSTLELGDSALYLCASSLQGSAYEQYFGPGTRLTVT.

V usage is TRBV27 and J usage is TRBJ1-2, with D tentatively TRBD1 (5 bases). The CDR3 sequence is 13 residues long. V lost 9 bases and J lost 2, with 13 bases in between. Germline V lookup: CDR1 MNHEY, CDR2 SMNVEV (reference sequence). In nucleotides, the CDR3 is TGTGCCAGTTCAGGGCCCTTAAACTATGGCTACACCTTC. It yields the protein CASSGPLNYGYTF.

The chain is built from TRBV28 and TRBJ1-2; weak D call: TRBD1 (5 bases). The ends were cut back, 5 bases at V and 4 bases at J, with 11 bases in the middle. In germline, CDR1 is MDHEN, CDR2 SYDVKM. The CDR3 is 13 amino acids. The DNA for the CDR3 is TGTGCCAGCAGTGTGAGCGGGGGCTATGGCTACACCTTC. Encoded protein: CASSVSGGYGYTF.

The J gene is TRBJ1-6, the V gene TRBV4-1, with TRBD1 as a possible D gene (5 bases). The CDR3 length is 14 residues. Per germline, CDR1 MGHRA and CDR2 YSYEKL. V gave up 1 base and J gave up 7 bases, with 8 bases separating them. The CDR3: CASSQVKGNSPLHF. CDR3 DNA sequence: TGCGCCAGCAGCCAAGTTAAGGGGAATTCACCCCTCCACTTT.

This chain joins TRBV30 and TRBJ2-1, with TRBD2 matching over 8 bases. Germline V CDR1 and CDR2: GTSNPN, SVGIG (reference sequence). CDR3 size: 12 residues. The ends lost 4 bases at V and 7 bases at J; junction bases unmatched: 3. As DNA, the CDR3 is TGTGCCTGGACGGGACTAGGTAATGAGCAGTTCTTC. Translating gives CAWTGLGNEQFF. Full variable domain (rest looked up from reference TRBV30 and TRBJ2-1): SQTIHQWPATLVQPVGSPLSLECTVEGTSNPNLYWYRQAAGRGLQLLFYSVGIGQISSEVPQNLSASRPQDRQFILSSKKLLLSDSGFYLCAWTGLGNEQFFGPGTRLTVL.

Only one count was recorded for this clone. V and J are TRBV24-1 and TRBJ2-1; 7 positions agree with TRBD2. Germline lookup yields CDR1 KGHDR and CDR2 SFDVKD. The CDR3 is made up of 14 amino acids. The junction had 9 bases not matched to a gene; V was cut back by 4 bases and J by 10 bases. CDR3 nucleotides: TGTGCCACCAGTGAGCCTGGGGGGGTCGTCGAGCAGTTCTTC. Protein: CATSEPGGVVEQFF.

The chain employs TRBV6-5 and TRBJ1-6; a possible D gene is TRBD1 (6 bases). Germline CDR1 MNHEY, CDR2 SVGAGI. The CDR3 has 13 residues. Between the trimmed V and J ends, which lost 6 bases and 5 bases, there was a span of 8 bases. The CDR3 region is CASRRTDNSPLHF. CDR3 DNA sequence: TGTGCCAGCAGACGGACAGATAATTCACCCCTCCACTTT.

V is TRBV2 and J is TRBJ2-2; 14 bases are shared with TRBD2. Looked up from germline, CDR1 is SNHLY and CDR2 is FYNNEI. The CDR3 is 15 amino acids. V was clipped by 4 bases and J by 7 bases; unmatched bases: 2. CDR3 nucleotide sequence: TGTGCCAGCAGTGGACTAGCGGGGGGGCTCGGGGAGCTGTTTTTT. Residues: CASSGLAGGLGELFF.

In DNA form, the CDR3 reads TGTGCCAGCAGTCCCCCCCGGAGCAGCCCCGGGAATGAGCAGTTCTTC. The encoded protein is CASSPPRSSPGNEQFF. The V call is TRBV28, the J call TRBJ2-1, with unresolved D. Trimming left V 5 bases short and J 7 bases short, with 21 bases between. Per the germline V gene, CDR1 is MDHEN and CDR2 is SYDVKM. The CDR3 runs 16 residues.

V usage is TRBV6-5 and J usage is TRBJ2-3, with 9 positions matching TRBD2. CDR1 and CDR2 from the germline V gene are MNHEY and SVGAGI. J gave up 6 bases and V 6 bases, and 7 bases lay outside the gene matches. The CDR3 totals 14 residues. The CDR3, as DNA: TGTGCCAGCAGACCAGCGGGGGGTTTGGATACGCAGTATTTT. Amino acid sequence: CASRPAGGLDTQYF.